The T cell receptor (beta chain) described here comes from a study of vaccination and CD4 T cells after COVID-19. Across the whole study: Convalescent donors totaled six males and four females, including two who were Hispanic. Two doses of either BNT162b2 or mRNA-1273 vaccine were given to participants. Sampling post-COVID took place a median roughly 92 days after diagnosis (range 35 to 161).

This clonotype was observed a few times. Its specificity is not known. This CDR3 is 15 amino acids long. Germline V gives CDR1 LNHDA, CDR2 SQIVND (reference sequence). V lost 4 bases and J lost 3; bases outside the gene matches: 7. At the Johns Hopkins FTIC core, DNA taken from cultured CD4+ T cells was sequenced by way of the Oncomine TCR Beta short-read assay. TCRdb processed the PCR reads anew with MiXCR; each CDR3 protein has one entry. The sample has tens of thousands of distinct CDR3 sequences; 58% are singletons. Regarding treatment: approximately 9-day PBMC culture with coronavirus spike peptide pools or control peptides (ViraFEST assay). After expanding antigen-specific T cells with peptide pools, ViraFEST sequenced their TCRs.

The chain recombines TRBV19 with TRBJ1-1; 8 bases fit TRBD1. The receptor was derived from a human donor who had recovered from COVID-19. The sequenced sample was CD4+ T cells from blood, cultured in vitro. DNA for the CDR3: TGTGCCAGTAGTACTCGGACAGGGTGGTACACTGAAGCTTTCTTT. This codes for CASSTRTGWYTEAFF.